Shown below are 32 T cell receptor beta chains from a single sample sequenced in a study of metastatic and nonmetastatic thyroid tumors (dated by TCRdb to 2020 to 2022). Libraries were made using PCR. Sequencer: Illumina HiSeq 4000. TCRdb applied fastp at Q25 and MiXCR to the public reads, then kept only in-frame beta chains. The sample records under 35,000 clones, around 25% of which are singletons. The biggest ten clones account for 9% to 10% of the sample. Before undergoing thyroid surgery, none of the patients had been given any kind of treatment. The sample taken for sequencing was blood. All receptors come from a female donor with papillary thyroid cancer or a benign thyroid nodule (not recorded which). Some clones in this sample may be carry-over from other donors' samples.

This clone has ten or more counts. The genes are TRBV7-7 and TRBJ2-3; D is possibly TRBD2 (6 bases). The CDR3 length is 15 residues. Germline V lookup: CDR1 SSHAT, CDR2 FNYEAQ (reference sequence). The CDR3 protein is CTPRLGRCVTDTQYF. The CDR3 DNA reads TGTACCCCCCGGTTAGGGAGGTGTGTCACAGATACGCAGTATTTT.

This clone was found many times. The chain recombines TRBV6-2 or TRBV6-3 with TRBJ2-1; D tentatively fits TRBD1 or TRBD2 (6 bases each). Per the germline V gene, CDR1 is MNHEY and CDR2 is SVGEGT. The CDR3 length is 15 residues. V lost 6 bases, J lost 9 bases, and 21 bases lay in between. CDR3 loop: CASSRTRGEGGEQFF. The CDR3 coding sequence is TGTGCCAGCAGCCGAACTAGGGGCGAGGGGGGTGAGCAGTTCTTC.

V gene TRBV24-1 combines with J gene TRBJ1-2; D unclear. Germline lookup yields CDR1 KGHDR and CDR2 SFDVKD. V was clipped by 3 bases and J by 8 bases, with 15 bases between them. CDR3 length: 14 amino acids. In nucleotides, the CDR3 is TGTGCCACCAGTGATACTACATCGGTTGGAGGCTACACCTTC. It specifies CATSDTTSVGGYTF.

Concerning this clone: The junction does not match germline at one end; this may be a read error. The CDR3 spells CASSIRSLAHVF. Here the CDR3 DNA reads TGTGCCAGTAGTATTCGCTCGCTAGCACACGTATTC. This chain links TRBV19 with TRBJ2-1; tentatively, D is TRBD2 (5 bases). From germline, CDR1 is LNHDA and CDR2 SQIVND (reference sequence). This CDR3 has 12 residues. The full variable domain, its missing parts supplied by reference TRBV19 and TRBJ2-1, is DGGITQSPKYLFRKEGQNVTLSCEQNLNHDAMYWYRQDPGQGLRLIYYSQIVNDFQKGDIAEGYSVSREKKESFPLTVTSAQKNPTAFYLCASSIRSLAHVFGPGTRLTVL.

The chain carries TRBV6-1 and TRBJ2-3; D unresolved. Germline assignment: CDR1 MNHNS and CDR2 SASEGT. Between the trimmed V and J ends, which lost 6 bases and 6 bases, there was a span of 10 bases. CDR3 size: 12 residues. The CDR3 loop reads CASRRGDDTQYF. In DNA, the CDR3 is TGTGCCAGCAGACGTGGGGATGATACGCAGTATTTT.

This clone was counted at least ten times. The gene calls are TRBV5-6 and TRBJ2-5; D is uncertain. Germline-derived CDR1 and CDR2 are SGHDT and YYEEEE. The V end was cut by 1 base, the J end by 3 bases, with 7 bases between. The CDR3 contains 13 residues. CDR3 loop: CASSLRSEETQYF. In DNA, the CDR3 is TGTGCCAGCAGCTTGAGAAGTGAAGAGACCCAGTACTTC.

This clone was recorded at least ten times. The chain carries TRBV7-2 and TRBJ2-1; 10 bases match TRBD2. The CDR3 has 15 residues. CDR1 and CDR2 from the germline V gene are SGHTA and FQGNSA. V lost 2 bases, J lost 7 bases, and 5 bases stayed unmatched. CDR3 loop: CASSLSSGRGNEQFF. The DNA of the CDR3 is TGTGCCAGCAGCTTATCCAGCGGGAGGGGAAATGAGCAGTTCTTC.

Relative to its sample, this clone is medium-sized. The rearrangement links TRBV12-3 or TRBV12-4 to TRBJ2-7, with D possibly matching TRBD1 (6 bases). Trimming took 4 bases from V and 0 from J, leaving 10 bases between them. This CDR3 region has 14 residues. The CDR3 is CASSSGQRSYEQYF. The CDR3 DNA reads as TGTGCCAGCAGTTCGGGACAACGCTCCTACGAGCAGTACTTC.

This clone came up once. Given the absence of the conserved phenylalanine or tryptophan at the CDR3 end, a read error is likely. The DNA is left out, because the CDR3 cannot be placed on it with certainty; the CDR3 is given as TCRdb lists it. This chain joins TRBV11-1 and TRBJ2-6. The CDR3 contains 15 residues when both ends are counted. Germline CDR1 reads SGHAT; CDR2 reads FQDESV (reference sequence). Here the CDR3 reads CASSFGSSGANVLTP.

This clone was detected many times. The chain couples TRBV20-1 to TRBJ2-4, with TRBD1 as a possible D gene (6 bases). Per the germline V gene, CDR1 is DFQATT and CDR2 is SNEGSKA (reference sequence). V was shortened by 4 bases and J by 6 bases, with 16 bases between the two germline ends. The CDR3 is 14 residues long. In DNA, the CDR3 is TGCAGTGCTAAGGACAGTTTAGACACAAACATTCAGTACTTC. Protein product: CSAKDSLDTNIQYF.

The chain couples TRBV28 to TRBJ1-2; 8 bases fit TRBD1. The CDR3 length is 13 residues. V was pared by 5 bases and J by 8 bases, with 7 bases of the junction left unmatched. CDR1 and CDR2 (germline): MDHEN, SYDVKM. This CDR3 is CASSIRQGSGYTF. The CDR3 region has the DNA TGTGCCAGCAGTATTAGACAGGGGAGCGGCTACACCTTC.

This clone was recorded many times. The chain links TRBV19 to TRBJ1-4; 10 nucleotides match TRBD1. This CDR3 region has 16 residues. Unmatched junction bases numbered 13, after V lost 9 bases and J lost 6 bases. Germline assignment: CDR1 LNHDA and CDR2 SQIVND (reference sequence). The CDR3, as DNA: TGTGCCAGCCGGGACAGGGGTCGGTTGGGGGATGAAAAACTGTTTTTT. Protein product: CASRDRGRLGDEKLFF.

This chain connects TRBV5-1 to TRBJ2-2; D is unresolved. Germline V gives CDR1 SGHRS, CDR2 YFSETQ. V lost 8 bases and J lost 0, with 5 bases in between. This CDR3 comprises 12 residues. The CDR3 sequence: CASTSNTGELFF. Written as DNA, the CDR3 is TGCGCCAGTACATCGAACACCGGGGAGCTGTTTTTT.

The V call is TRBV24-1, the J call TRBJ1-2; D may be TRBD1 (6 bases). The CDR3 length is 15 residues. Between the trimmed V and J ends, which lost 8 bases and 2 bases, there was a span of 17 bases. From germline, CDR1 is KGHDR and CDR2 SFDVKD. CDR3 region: CATIPQGLANYGYTF. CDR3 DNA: TGTGCCACCATACCGCAGGGGTTAGCAAACTATGGCTACACCTTC.

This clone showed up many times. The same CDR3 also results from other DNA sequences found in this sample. CDR3 loop: CASSLSPSEAFF. The CDR3 nucleotides are TGTGCCAGCAGTTTGTCACCGTCTGAAGCTTTCTTT. The chain combines TRBV25-1 with TRBJ1-1, with D unclear. This CDR3 region has 12 residues. Germline V gene data show CDR1 as MGHDK and CDR2 as SYGVNS. Trimming removed 5 bases at V and 6 bases at J, with 10 bases between.

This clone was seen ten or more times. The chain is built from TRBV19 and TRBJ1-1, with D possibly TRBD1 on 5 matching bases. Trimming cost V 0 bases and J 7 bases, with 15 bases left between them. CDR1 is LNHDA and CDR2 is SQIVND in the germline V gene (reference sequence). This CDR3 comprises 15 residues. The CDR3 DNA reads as TGTGCCAGTAGTATAGACGTTGGACGTCAGGGTGAAGCTTTCTTT. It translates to CASSIDVGRQGEAFF.

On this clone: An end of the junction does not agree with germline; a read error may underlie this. CDR3 residues: CASSFGQGRAEHFF. In DNA form, the CDR3 reads TGTGCCAGCAGTTTCGGACAGGGTAGGGCCGAGCATTTCTTC. The gene calls are TRBV28 and TRBJ2-7; TRBD1 agrees at 8 bases. The germline V gene has CDR1 MDHEN and CDR2 SYDVKM. CDR3 length equals 14 residues.

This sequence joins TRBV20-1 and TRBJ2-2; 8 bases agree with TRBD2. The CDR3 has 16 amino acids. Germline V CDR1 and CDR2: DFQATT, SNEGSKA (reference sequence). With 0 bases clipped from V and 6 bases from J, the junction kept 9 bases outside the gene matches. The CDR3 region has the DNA TGCAGTGCTAGAGATTCTCGGGAGGGTGTCTCCGGGGAGCTGTTTTTT. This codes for CSARDSREGVSGELFF.

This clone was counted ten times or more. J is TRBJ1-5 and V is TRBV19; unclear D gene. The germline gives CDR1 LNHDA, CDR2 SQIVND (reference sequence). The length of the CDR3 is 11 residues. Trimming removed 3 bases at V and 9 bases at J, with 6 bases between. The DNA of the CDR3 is TGTGCCAGTAGTATTGAGGGGCCCCAGCATTTT. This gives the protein CASSIEGPQHF.

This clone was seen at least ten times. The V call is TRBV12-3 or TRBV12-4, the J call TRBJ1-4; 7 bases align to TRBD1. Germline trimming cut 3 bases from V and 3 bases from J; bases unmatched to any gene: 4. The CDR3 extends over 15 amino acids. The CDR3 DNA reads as TGTGCCAGCAGTTTCCAGGGGGGTCCTAATGAAAAACTGTTTTTT. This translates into CASSFQGGPNEKLFF.

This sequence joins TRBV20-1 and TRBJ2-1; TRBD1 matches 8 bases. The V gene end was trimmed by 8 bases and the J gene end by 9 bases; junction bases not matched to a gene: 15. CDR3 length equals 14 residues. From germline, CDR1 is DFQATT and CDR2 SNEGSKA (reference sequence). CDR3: CSSPRTGRYGEQFF. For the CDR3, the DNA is TGCAGTTCCCCCCGGACAGGGCGCTATGGTGAGCAGTTCTTC.

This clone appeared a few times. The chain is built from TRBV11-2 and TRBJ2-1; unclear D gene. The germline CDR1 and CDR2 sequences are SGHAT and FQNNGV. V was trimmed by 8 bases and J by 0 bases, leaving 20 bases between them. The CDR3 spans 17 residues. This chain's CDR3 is CASRSCRVGSSYNEQFF. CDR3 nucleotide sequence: TGTGCCAGCCGTTCCTGCCGAGTCGGAAGCTCCTACAATGAGCAGTTCTTC.

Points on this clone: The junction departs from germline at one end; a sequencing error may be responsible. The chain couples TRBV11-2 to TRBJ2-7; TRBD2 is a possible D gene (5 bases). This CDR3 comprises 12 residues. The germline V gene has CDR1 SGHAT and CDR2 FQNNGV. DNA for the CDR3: TGTGCCAGCAGCTTAGAGGGGTGGAGGCTAGACTTC. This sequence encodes CASSLEGWRLDF.

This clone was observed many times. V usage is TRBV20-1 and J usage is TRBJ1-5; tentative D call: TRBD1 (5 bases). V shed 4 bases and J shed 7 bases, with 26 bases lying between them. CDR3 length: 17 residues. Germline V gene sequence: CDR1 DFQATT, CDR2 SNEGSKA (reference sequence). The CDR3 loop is CSATQRWNTGRSQPQHF. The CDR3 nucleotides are TGCAGTGCTACGCAGAGGTGGAACACGGGGCGATCCCAGCCCCAGCATTTT.

The CDR3 loop is CAPRGGPIRSWMNTEAFF. CDR3 sequence (DNA): TGTGCCCCCAGGGGGGGGCCAATCCGCTCATGGATGAACACTGAAGCTTTCTTT. This rearrangement joins TRBV28 to TRBJ1-1, with 7 bases fitting TRBD1. Germline lookup yields CDR1 MDHEN and CDR2 SYDVKM. This CDR3 region has 18 residues. After removal of 11 bases from V and 0 bases from J, the junction contained 21 bases not matched to a gene.

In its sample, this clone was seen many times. Here the CDR3 reads CASSVRAGQPQHF. The CDR3 DNA sequence: TGTGCCAGCAGTGTCAGGGCGGGCCAGCCCCAGCATTTT. V and J are TRBV2 and TRBJ1-5; D may be TRBD1 (5 bases). From germline, CDR1 is SNHLY and CDR2 FYNNEI. V was trimmed by 4 bases and J by 7 bases, leaving 11 bases between them. The CDR3 is made up of 13 amino acids.

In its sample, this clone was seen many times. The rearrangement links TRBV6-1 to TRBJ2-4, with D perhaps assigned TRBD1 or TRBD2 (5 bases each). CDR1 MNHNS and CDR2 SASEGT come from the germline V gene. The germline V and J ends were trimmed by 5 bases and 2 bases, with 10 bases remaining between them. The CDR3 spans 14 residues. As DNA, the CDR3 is TGTGCCAGCAGTCGGGACCGCACCAAAAACATTCAGTACTTC. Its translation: CASSRDRTKNIQYF.

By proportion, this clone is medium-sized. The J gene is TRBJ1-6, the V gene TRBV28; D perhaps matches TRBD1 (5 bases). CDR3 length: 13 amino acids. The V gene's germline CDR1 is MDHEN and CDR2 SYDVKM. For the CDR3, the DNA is TGTGCTACCACCATCGGGGCTAATTCACCCCTCCACTTT. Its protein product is CATTIGANSPLHF.

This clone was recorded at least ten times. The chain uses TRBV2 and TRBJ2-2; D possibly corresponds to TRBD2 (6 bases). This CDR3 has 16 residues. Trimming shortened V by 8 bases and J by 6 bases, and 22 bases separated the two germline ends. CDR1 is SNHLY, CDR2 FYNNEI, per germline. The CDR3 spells CASHSQRQTGAGELFF. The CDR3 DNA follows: TGTGCCAGCCATTCCCAGCGCCAAACGGGGGCCGGGGAGCTGTTTTTT.

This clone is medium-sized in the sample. The CDR3 DNA follows: TGTGCCAGCAGAAACAGGGGTTCCGAGCAGTACTTC. Translated: CASRNRGSEQYF. J is TRBJ2-7 and V is TRBV2; 7 positions agree with TRBD1. Trimming took 6 bases from V and 6 from J; bases not matched to a gene: 5. This CDR3 contains 12 residues. CDR1 and CDR2 from the germline V gene are SNHLY and FYNNEI.

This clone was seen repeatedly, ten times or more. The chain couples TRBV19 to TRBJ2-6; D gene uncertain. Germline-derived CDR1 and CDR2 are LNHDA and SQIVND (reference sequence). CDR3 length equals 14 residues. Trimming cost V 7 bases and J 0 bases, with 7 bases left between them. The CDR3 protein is CASTLLSGANVLTF. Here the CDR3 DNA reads TGTGCCAGTACCCTTCTCTCTGGGGCCAACGTCCTGACTTTC.

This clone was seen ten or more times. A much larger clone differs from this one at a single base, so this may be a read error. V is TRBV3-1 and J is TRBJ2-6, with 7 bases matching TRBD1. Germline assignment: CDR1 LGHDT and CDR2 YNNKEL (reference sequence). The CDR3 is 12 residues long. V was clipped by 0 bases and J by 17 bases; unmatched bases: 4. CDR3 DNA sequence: TGTGCCAGCAGCCAAGATCTCGGGACAGTGACTTTC. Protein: CASSQDLGTVTF.